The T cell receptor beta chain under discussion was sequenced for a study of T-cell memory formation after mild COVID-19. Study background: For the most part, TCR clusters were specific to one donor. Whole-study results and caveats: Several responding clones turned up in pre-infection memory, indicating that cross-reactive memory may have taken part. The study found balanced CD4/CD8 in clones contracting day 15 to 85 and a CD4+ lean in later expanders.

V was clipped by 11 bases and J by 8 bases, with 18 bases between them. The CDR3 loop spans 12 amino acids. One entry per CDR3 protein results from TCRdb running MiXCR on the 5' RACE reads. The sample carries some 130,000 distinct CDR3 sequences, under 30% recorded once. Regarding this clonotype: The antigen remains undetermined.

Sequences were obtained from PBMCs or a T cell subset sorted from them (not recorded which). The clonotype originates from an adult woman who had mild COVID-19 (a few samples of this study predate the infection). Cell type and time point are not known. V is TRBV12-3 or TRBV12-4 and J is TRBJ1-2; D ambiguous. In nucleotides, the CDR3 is TGTGCCGTGCTCCGACACGGCGGGGGCTACACCTTC. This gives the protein CAVLRHGGGYTF.